This TCR beta chain was profiled in a study of Graves' ophthalmopathy and Graves' hyperthyroidism. Study-wide context: In this cohort's terms, stable hyperthyroidism meant no ophthalmopathy by 18 months of follow-up.

For repertoire sequencing, the TCR beta CDR3 regions were amplified from RNA transcripts. RT-PCR was first run with HTBI primers, then multiplex PCR in a second round. TCRdb used MiXCR to reprocess the multiplex PCR reads, holding one entry per CDR3 protein. The sample gives 900,000 to 1,200,000 distinct CDR3 sequences, less than 45% of which show up once; around 10% is in the top ten. Concerning this clonotype itself: Its antigen remains unidentified.

This CDR3 is 17 amino acids long. Looked up from germline, CDR1 is SGHDN and CDR2 is FVKESK. V dropped 0 bases and J dropped 8; count of bases not matched to a gene: 15. Whole-study results and caveats: The model predicted progression of ophthalmopathy with a sensitivity of roughly 70%, and its specificity was 72% to 80%.

This sequence originates from an adult man with Graves' hyperthyroidism. The sequencing input was peripheral blood or thyroid tissue (not recorded which). V is TRBV14 and J is TRBJ1-2, with 7 positions matching TRBD1. As DNA, the CDR3 is TGTGCCAGCAGCCAAGAACGCGTTCAGCAGGGGGGTTTCGGCTACACCTTC. As protein: CASSQERVQQGGFGYTF.